The text below deals with one T cell receptor beta chain. This clonotype was seen only a few times. Its cognate antigen has yet to be identified. Base-call qualities are not available, and no considerably larger clone is one nucleotide away. These data come from a study of tumor and adjacent non-tumor tissue in lung cancer (dated by TCRdb to the late 2010s). With respect to the entire study: Of the cohort, around eleven patients had adenocarcinoma, 2 had squamous cell carcinoma and 1 had small cell lung cancer. In total, sequencing yielded 125,075,908 productive TCRbeta reads, which works out to an average of approximately 4.1 million reads per sample. Among the approximately 15 patients, ages ranged from roughly 30 to 85 years, approximately 10 were men and 5 were women, and disease was TNM stage I to III. Using bulk TCRbeta repertoires from around 15 lung cancer patients, the study set lung tumor tissue side by side with matched distant non-tumor lung tissue. For each patient, one tumor sample and one normal lung sample were taken, giving roughly 30 paired specimens that underwent TCRbeta CDR3 sequencing. General conclusions and limits of the study: Neither the sequencing platform nor unique molecular identifiers are named or mentioned anywhere in the methods. Because peripheral blood was not sequenced, the blood TCRbeta repertoires of the lung cancer patients in the study went unexamined. TCR diversity was significantly higher in younger patients, and higher tumor TCR diversity was associated with shorter overall and disease-free survival. In normal lung, the top 100 clones accounted for a significantly larger cumulative share of the repertoire than in tumor tissue. TCR diversity (inverse Simpson) was significantly higher in tumor than in normal lung tissue (431.37 vs 166.20, P = 0.0075, Mann-Whitney U test). With only about 16 patients in the cohort, the authors noted that larger samples and more detailed clinical data are needed.

According to the germline V gene, CDR1 reads SGHTA and CDR2 reads FQGTGA. From the cysteine up to the phenylalanine, the CDR3 has a length of 16 residues. Just CDR3 DNA is preserved here, 48 bases in frame from base 1. V is pruned by 5 bases and J by 6 bases, leaving 8 bases of the junction without a gene match. Bulk unsorted tissue served as the source for RNA extraction, and RNA quality was assessed using a NanoDrop ND-1000 and an Agilent 2100. Donors were newly diagnosed lung cancer patients admitted for thoracic surgery in China between August and November 2014, without prior chemotherapy. Anyone who had undergone radiotherapy or chemotherapy before, or who had another cancer at the same time, was left out of the study. Surgical tissue pieces of roughly 1-2 cm3 were preserved in RNAlater solution and were kept at -80 degrees C until use. Library preparation was by multiplex PCR. TCRdb lists the instrument as Illumina HiSeq 2500. TCRbeta libraries were built by three rounds of nested PCR using primers (Table S4), following protocols modified from ARM-PCR. Before sequencing, PCR products of 200-500 bp were cut from the gel and purified using the QIAquick gel extraction kit. In the authors' own workflow: Reads were cleaned with Trimmomatic, merged with FLASH into complete CDR3 sequences, and assigned to V(D)J germline segments with MiTCR. VDJtools was used to compute clonal diversity as the inverse Simpson's index. Productive reads were defined as in-frame sequences without a premature stop codon. TCRdb reprocessing: public reads trimmed at Q25 with fastp, clones called with MiXCR, in-frame beta chains kept. Under each unique CDR3 protein, matching rows form one entry showing the most common genes and DNA. The authors' filters were not applied to this entry. In this sample the table shows about 200,000 distinct CDR3 sequences, around 70% of which occur a single time. 20% to 25% of the sample belongs to the ten largest clones.

The chain joins TRBV7-3 to TRBJ2-1, and 12 junction bases match TRBD2. This receptor was obtained from a man in his 60s with non-small cell lung cancer. The sequencing input was lung tumor tissue. The CDR3 region reads CASSVDRTSGTNEQFF. Here is the DNA: TGTGCCAGCAGCGTCGATCGGACTAGCGGGACCAATGAGCAGTTCTTC.